This entry lists 10 T cell receptor beta chains sequenced from one sample in a study of T cell repertoires in cytomegalovirus infection. TCRdb reprocessed the reads via MiXCR and lists one record per CDR3 protein. This table has 500,000 or so distinct CDR3 sequences, 16% appearing once. The sample taken for sequencing was CD8+ T cells from PBMCs. All receptors come from a human donor in good health (CMV status not recorded). Some clones in this sample may be carry-over from other donors' samples.

This clonotype was seen only a few times. The chain carries TRBV5-1 and TRBJ1-4; D call uncertain. This CDR3 has 17 residues. Germline CDR1 reads SGHRS; CDR2 reads YFSETQ. V lost 5 bases to trimming and J lost 0 bases, with 17 bases between them. The CDR3 bases are TGCGCCAGCAGAACGACGGGTTTGGTTGCAACTAATGAAAAACTGTTTTTT. This encodes CASRTTGLVATNEKLFF.

As regards this clonotype: At one boundary the junction diverges from the germline segment, which might be a read error. This chain connects TRBV12-5 to TRBJ2-3, with D maybe TRBD2 (5 bases). CDR1 and CDR2 from the germline V gene are LGHNT and FRNRAP. This CDR3 has 11 amino acids. The CDR3 here is CASGLGDMQYF. In nucleotides, the CDR3 is TGTGCTAGTGGTCTCGGGGATATGCAGTATTTT. Based on the CDR3 plus reference TRBV12-5 and TRBJ2-3, the full variable domain is DARVTQTPRHKVTEMGQEVTMRCQPILGHNTVFWYRQTMMQGLELLAYFRNRAPLDDSGMPKDRFSAEMPDATLATLKIQPSEPRDSAVYFCASGLGDMQYFGPGTRLTVL.

This clonotype was seen repeatedly, ten times or more. The chain uses TRBV6-6 and TRBJ1-1, with D possibly matching TRBD1 (6 bases). V was trimmed by 8 bases and J by 2 bases, leaving 18 bases between them. This CDR3 region has 15 residues. CDR1 is MNHNY, CDR2 SVGAGI, per germline (reference sequence). The CDR3 here is CASPPPRGENTEAFF. The CDR3 nucleotides are TGTGCCAGCCCCCCCCCCAGGGGCGAAAACACTGAAGCTTTCTTT.

V is TRBV9 and J is TRBJ1-4; TRBD1 matches 7 bases. CDR3 length: 15 amino acids. The V gene's germline CDR1 is SGDLS and CDR2 YYNGEE. The V and J ends lost 4 bases and 2 bases, in that order; junction bases with no gene match: 5. CDR3 in DNA: TGTGCCAGCAGCCCCCACAGGGGCACTAATGAAAAACTGTTTTTT. Translation gives CASSPHRGTNEKLFF.

This clonotype was observed at least ten times. The rearrangement links TRBV12-5 to TRBJ1-1, with D tentatively TRBD1 (6 bases). From germline, CDR1 is LGHNT and CDR2 FRNRAP. Between the trimmed V and J ends, which lost 2 bases and 5 bases, there was a span of 9 bases. The CDR3 runs to 13 residues. The CDR3: CASGLWGATEAFF. The CDR3 region has the DNA TGTGCTAGTGGTTTGTGGGGGGCTACTGAAGCTTTCTTT.

The rearrangement links TRBV28 to TRBJ1-1; 9 bases are shared with TRBD1. The CDR3 totals 16 residues. The germline V gene has CDR1 MDHEN and CDR2 SYDVKM. J gave up 3 bases and V 6 bases, and 11 bases lay outside the gene matches. CDR3: CASRSLDRGPYTEAFF. The CDR3 DNA sequence: TGTGCCAGCAGATCCCTGGACAGGGGTCCCTACACTGAAGCTTTCTTT.

V usage is TRBV19 and J usage is TRBJ2-1; D perhaps matches TRBD1 (6 bases). Germline V gives CDR1 LNHDA, CDR2 SQIVND (reference sequence). This CDR3 comprises 14 residues. Trimming stripped 1 base from V and 7 bases from J, with 11 bases between. The CDR3 DNA reads TGTGCCAGTAGTATAGCCAGGGGCGGGAATGAGCAGTTCTTC. It translates to CASSIARGGNEQFF.

This clonotype was counted between two and nine times. CDR3 nucleotide sequence: TGTGCCAGCAGCTTAAAACGGCAGGGAGGAGAGACCCAGTACTTC. This encodes CASSLKRQGGETQYF. The rearrangement links TRBV7-6 to TRBJ2-5, with D possibly matching TRBD2 (6 bases). The germline V gene encodes CDR1 SGHVS and CDR2 FNYEAQ. The ends were cut back, 2 bases at V and 4 bases at J, with 14 bases in the middle. The length of the CDR3 is 15 residues.

This clonotype was detected ten times or more. CDR3 sequence (DNA): TGCGCCAGCAGCTTGGCAGGGGGCAGTCAGCCCCAGCATTTT. Protein product: CASSLAGGSQPQHF. The rearrangement links TRBV5-1 to TRBJ1-5; 8 positions agree with TRBD1. The CDR3 consists of 14 residues. Germline-derived CDR1 and CDR2 are SGHRS and YFSETQ. V dropped 0 bases and J dropped 6; count of bases not matched to a gene: 2.

Many counts were recorded for this clonotype. The chain is built from TRBV7-9 and TRBJ2-7; D is perhaps TRBD2 (5 bases). The CDR3 loop spans 14 amino acids. Trimming took off 1 base at V and 0 bases at J, with 7 bases between the two ends. CDR1 is SEHNR, CDR2 FQNEAQ, per germline (reference sequence). The DNA for the CDR3 is TGTGCCAGCAGCTTAGGGACTCGCTCCTACGAGCAGTACTTC. It is translated as CASSLGTRSYEQYF.